This T cell receptor beta chain was captured by sequencing in a study of T-cell memory formation after mild COVID-19. This clonotype has more than one count but fewer than ten. The V and J ends lost 5 bases and 2 bases respectively, with 6 bases between them. The CDR3 is 12 residues long. Germline values: CDR1 SEHNR, CDR2 FQNEAQ (reference sequence). TCRdb reanalysed the 5' RACE reads using MiXCR and keeps one entry per CDR3 protein. The top ten hold approximately 25% of the sample, which has roughly 150,000 distinct CDR3 sequences, under 30% seen once. The sample was PBMCs or a T cell subset sorted from them (not recorded which). V gene TRBV7-9 combines with J gene TRBJ1-2; TRBD1 might be the D (5 bases). The clonotype was recovered from an adult woman who had mild COVID-19 (a few samples of this study predate the infection). Cell type and time point are not known. Here the CDR3 DNA reads TGTGCCAGCAGCGACAGCAACTATGGCTACACCTTC. As protein: CASSDSNYGYTF.